This is a list of T cell receptor beta chains from one sample in a study of blood T cell repertoires in COVID-19. Repertoires were generated with immunoSEQ multiplex PCR, while TCRdb's copy carries only in-frame clones and drops some. The sample carries about 150,000 clones, approximately 79% recorded once. The material sequenced was PBMCs or T cells enriched from blood (not recorded which). The receptors here all came from a woman aged 70-85 years in a cohort exposed to, infected with or recovered from COVID-19 (not recorded which). The CDR3 runs from the conserved cysteine through the conserved F or W. The D gene is left open where the match is weak. Size is stated for part of the rows, as once, few or many counts, or as a class when the clone is expanded.

D: TRBD1
J: TRBJ2-1
length: 15
size: few
V: TRBV9
CDR3: CASSFGQGRHGEQFF
DNA: TGTGCCAGCAGCTTCGGACAGGGGAGACACGGTGAGCAGTTCTTC

D: TRBD2
J: TRBJ2-3
length: 13
size: .
V: TRBV5-5
CDR3: CASTLGGTDTQYF
DNA: TGTGCCAGCACCCTCGGGGGGACAGATACGCAGTATTTT

D: .
J: TRBJ1-6
length: 15
size: .
V: TRBV7-2
CDR3: CASSLVPGTYSPLHF
DNA: TGTGCCAGCAGCTTAGTGCCGGGGACTTATTCACCCCTCCACTTT

D: .
J: TRBJ1-2
length: 12
size: few
V: TRBV29-1
CDR3: CSVGDSNYGYTF
DNA: TGCAGCGTAGGGGACTCTAACTATGGCTACACCTTC

D: .
J: TRBJ1-1
length: 13
size: .
V: TRBV5-1
CDR3: CASWDTGIAEAFF
DNA: TGCGCCAGTTGGGACACAGGGATCGCTGAAGCTTTCTTT

D: TRBD2
J: TRBJ2-1
length: 17
size: .
V: TRBV25-1
CDR3: CASAQKSGSLTYNEQFF
DNA: TGTGCCAGCGCCCAAAAGAGCGGGAGCCTCACCTACAATGAGCAGTTCTTC

D: TRBD1
J: TRBJ2-1
length: 15
size: .
V: TRBV7-2
CDR3: CASSTPGQGLNEQFF
DNA: TGTGCCAGCAGCACTCCGGGACAGGGCCTCAATGAGCAGTTCTTC

D: .
J: TRBJ2-3
length: 14
size: few
V: TRBV6-2/TRBV6-3
CDR3: CASSLQGSTDTQYF
DNA: TGTGCCAGCAGTCTACAGGGATCCACAGATACGCAGTATTTT

D: .
J: TRBJ2-7
length: 13
size: .
V: TRBV28
CDR3: CASSLFSGSGQYF
DNA: TGTGCCAGCAGTTTATTTTCGGGGAGCGGGCAGTACTTC

D: TRBD2
J: TRBJ2-1
length: 15
size: .
V: TRBV19
CDR3: CASYSGASGSYEQFF
DNA: TGTGCCAGTTACTCCGGGGCTAGCGGGAGCTATGAGCAGTTCTTC

D: TRBD2
J: TRBJ2-3
length: 15
size: .
V: TRBV11-2
CDR3: CASSLGGLEGDTQYF
DNA: TGTGCCAGCAGCTTGGGGGGACTAGAGGGAGATACGCAGTATTTT

D: TRBD1
J: TRBJ2-7
length: 14
size: few
V: TRBV18
CDR3: CASSRGGQGSEQYF
DNA: TGTGCCAGCTCACGGGGGGGACAGGGCTCCGAGCAGTACTTC

D: TRBD1
J: TRBJ2-1
length: 13
size: .
V: TRBV2
CDR3: CASSETGGNEQFF
DNA: TGTGCCAGCAGTGAAACAGGGGGCAATGAGCAGTTCTTC

D: TRBD2
J: TRBJ2-1
length: 18
size: .
V: TRBV11-2
CDR3: CASSPRSVRELSYNEQFF
DNA: TGTGCCAGCAGCCCGAGGTCGGTGCGGGAGCTGTCCTACAATGAGCAGTTCTTC

D: TRBD1
J: TRBJ2-3
length: 17
size: once
V: TRBV5-1
CDR3: CASSLLTGVARTDTQYF
DNA: TGCGCCAGCAGCTTACTCACAGGGGTTGCTCGCACAGATACGCAGTATTTT

D: .
J: TRBJ1-5
length: 17
size: once
V: TRBV4-1
CDR3: CASSQDQGRARNQPQHF
DNA: TGCGCCAGCAGCCAAGATCAGGGCAGGGCAAGGAATCAGCCCCAGCATTTT

D: .
J: TRBJ1-5
length: 12
size: .
V: TRBV6-5
CDR3: CASSPRPQPQHF
DNA: TGTGCCAGCAGTCCCAGGCCTCAGCCCCAGCATTTT

D: TRBD1
J: TRBJ1-5
length: 16
size: .
V: TRBV6-6
CDR3: CATAPMGQNSNQPQHF
DNA: TGTGCTACGGCACCAATGGGACAGAATTCCAATCAGCCCCAGCATTTT

D: TRBD1
J: TRBJ2-7
length: 14
size: once
V: TRBV5-1
CDR3: CASSIGTGVGEQYF
DNA: TGCGCCAGCAGCATAGGGACAGGGGTTGGCGAGCAGTACTTC

D: TRBD1
J: TRBJ1-5
length: 17
size: .
V: TRBV28
CDR3: CASSPFKGQGNYQPQHF
DNA: TGTGCCAGCAGTCCCTTCAAGGGACAGGGAAATTATCAGCCCCAGCATTTT

D: .
J: TRBJ2-1
length: 15
size: .
V: TRBV4-2
CDR3: CASSQDYTHRNEQFF
DNA: TGTGCCAGCAGCCAGGACTACACCCACCGCAATGAGCAGTTCTTC

D: .
J: TRBJ1-6
length: 15
size: .
V: TRBV6-5
CDR3: CASRFNTGSGSPLHF
DNA: TGTGCCAGCAGGTTTAACACAGGGTCTGGGTCACCCCTCCACTTT

D: .
J: TRBJ1-6
length: 15
size: .
V: TRBV27
CDR3: CASSLSWGGLSPLHF
DNA: TGTGCCAGCAGTTTATCGTGGGGGGGCCTTTCACCCCTCCACTTT

D: TRBD1
J: TRBJ2-7
length: 12
size: .
V: TRBV12-3/TRBV12-4
CDR3: CASSSTGGEQYF
DNA: TGTGCCAGCAGTTCGACAGGGGGGGAGCAGTACTTC

D: .
J: TRBJ2-7
length: 15
size: .
V: TRBV21-1
CDR3: CASSKRAGGTYEQYF
DNA: TGTGCCAGCAGCAAAAGGGCGGGGGGGACCTACGAGCAGTACTTC

D: .
J: TRBJ2-2
length: 16
size: .
V: TRBV7-9
CDR3: CASSRRSSSDTGELFF
DNA: TGTGCCAGCAGCCGCCGGTCCTCTTCGGACACCGGGGAGCTGTTTTTT

D: .
J: TRBJ2-7
length: 13
size: .
V: TRBV2
CDR3: CASTRDTLYEQYF
DNA: TGTGCCAGCACCCGGGACACTCTCTACGAGCAGTACTTC

D: .
J: TRBJ2-6
length: 20
size: .
V: TRBV19
CDR3: CASSRRPGTPRYSGANVLTF
DNA: TGTGCCAGTAGTCGCCGACCTGGGACTCCACGGTACTCTGGGGCCAACGTCCTGACTTTC

D: .
J: TRBJ1-5
length: 11
size: once
V: TRBV6-5
CDR3: CASSLDGPQHF
DNA: TGTGCCAGCAGCCTAGATGGGCCCCAGCATTTT

D: .
J: TRBJ1-4
length: 16
size: few
V: TRBV5-4
CDR3: CASSLGFPAGNEKLFF
DNA: TGTGCCAGCAGCTTGGGGTTCCCGGCGGGGAATGAAAAACTGTTTTTT

D: .
J: TRBJ2-1
length: 12
size: .
V: TRBV7-9
CDR3: CASSLSTDEQFF
DNA: TGTGCCAGCAGCTTATCTACAGATGAGCAGTTCTTC

D: .
J: TRBJ1-5
length: 14
size: .
V: TRBV4-3
CDR3: CASSQSGGRQPQHF
DNA: TGCGCCAGCAGCCAATCCGGGGGACGTCAGCCCCAGCATTTT

D: TRBD2
J: TRBJ2-7
length: 13
size: .
V: TRBV2
CDR3: CASRAGLDNEQYF
DNA: TGTGCCAGCAGAGCGGGACTAGACAACGAGCAGTACTTC

D: TRBD2
J: TRBJ2-7
length: 16
size: .
V: TRBV7-9
CDR3: CASSPPQTSGRGEQYF
DNA: TGTGCCAGCAGCCCACCTCAGACTAGCGGGAGGGGAGAGCAGTACTTC

D: TRBD1
J: TRBJ2-5
length: 14
size: .
V: TRBV7-9
CDR3: CASSSRQGKETQYF
DNA: TGTGCCAGCAGCTCCCGACAGGGGAAAGAGACCCAGTACTTC

D: TRBD1
J: TRBJ1-1
length: 15
size: .
V: TRBV25-1
CDR3: CASSERGPRDTEAFF
DNA: TGTGCCAGCAGTGAAAGGGGGCCAAGGGACACTGAAGCTTTCTTT

D: TRBD1
J: TRBJ1-5
length: 13
size: .
V: TRBV18
CDR3: CASTQGSGQPQHF
DNA: TGTGCCAGCACACAGGGGTCAGGTCAGCCCCAGCATTTT

D: TRBD2
J: TRBJ2-1
length: 14
size: .
V: TRBV9
CDR3: CASSVGTTDNEQFF
DNA: TGTGCCAGCAGCGTCGGGACTACCGACAATGAGCAGTTCTTC

D: TRBD2
J: TRBJ2-1
length: 14
size: .
V: TRBV5-1
CDR3: CASSLASGRTEQFF
DNA: TGCGCCAGCAGCTTGGCTAGCGGGAGGACTGAGCAGTTCTTC

D: TRBD2
J: TRBJ2-1
length: 16
size: once
V: TRBV5-1
CDR3: CASSLGSGGAYNEQFF
DNA: TGCGCCAGCAGCTTGGGCTCGGGAGGAGCCTACAATGAGCAGTTCTTC

D: .
J: TRBJ1-1
length: 15
size: many
V: TRBV28
CDR3: CASSFTLTANLEAFF
DNA: TGTGCCAGCAGCTTCACTCTGACAGCAAATCTTGAAGCTTTCTTT

D: TRBD1
J: TRBJ2-7
length: 15
size: .
V: TRBV5-1
CDR3: CASSLATGTFFEQYF
DNA: TGCGCCAGCAGCTTGGCGACAGGGACGTTCTTCGAGCAGTACTTC

D: TRBD1
J: TRBJ2-2
length: 15
size: .
V: TRBV10-1
CDR3: CASRDRGNNTGELFF
DNA: TGCGCCAGCAGGGACAGGGGCAATAACACCGGGGAGCTGTTTTTT

D: .
J: TRBJ2-6
length: 15
size: few
V: TRBV7-9
CDR3: CASTPWAPGANVLTF
DNA: TGTGCCAGCACTCCATGGGCTCCTGGGGCCAACGTCCTGACTTTC

D: TRBD1
J: TRBJ1-5
length: 16
size: .
V: TRBV7-2
CDR3: CASSWTGSYSNQPQHF
DNA: TGTGCCAGCAGCTGGACAGGGTCCTATAGCAATCAGCCCCAGCATTTT

D: .
J: TRBJ1-1
length: 15
size: .
V: TRBV4-1
CDR3: CASSPTPGRESEAFF
DNA: TGCGCCAGCAGCCCGACCCCAGGGCGAGAGAGTGAAGCTTTCTTT

D: .
J: TRBJ2-3
length: 14
size: .
V: TRBV10-1
CDR3: CAITGLRGWDTQYF
DNA: TGCGCCATCACGGGACTCCGGGGGTGGGATACGCAGTATTTT

D: .
J: TRBJ1-3
length: 15
size: .
V: TRBV28
CDR3: CASSFGGASGNTIYF
DNA: TGTGCCAGCAGTTTCGGGGGGGCATCAGGAAACACCATATATTTT

D: .
J: TRBJ1-1
length: 18
size: .
V: TRBV6-4
CDR3: CASSVLSRTRGPYTEAFF
DNA: TGTGCCAGCAGTGTCCTCTCCCGGACAAGAGGCCCTTACACTGAAGCTTTCTTT

D: .
J: TRBJ2-1
length: 18
size: few
V: TRBV24-1
CDR3: CATSASAVRGAASNEQFF
DNA: TGTGCCACCAGTGCGTCGGCCGTTCGCGGGGCCGCTTCCAATGAGCAGTTCTTC

D: TRBD1
J: TRBJ1-2
length: 15
size: few
V: TRBV7-8
CDR3: CASSTGQGGNYGYTF
DNA: TGTGCCAGCAGCACGGGACAGGGGGGTAACTATGGCTACACCTTC

D: .
J: TRBJ2-3
length: 14
size: .
V: TRBV7-3
CDR3: CASSSGTSTDTQYF
DNA: TGTGCCAGCAGCTCCGGGACTAGCACAGATACGCAGTATTTT

D: TRBD2
J: TRBJ2-3
length: 15
size: .
V: TRBV10-3
CDR3: CAIRRTSGNTDTQYF
DNA: TGTGCCATCAGAAGGACTAGCGGGAACACAGATACGCAGTATTTT